This entry describes one T cell receptor (beta chain). What it recognizes is unknown. The CDR3 consists of 14 residues. V gave up 4 bases and J gave up 7 bases, with 11 bases separating them. Germline lookup yields CDR1 SNHLY and CDR2 FYNNEI. The sample belongs to a study of persistence of HIV-infected CD4 T cells. Overall study context: Up to about 200 mL blood was drawn at multiple time points; a couple of donors had single-time leukapheresis.

Nonspecific anti-CD3/anti-CD28 bead stimulation represents the broad CD4+ T cell repertoire. CD4+ T cells upregulating both CD40 ligand and CD69 were sorted as responding cells. For at least 4 years, plasma HIV-1 RNA was undetectable (<50 copies/mL). CD4+ T cell counts exceeded 400 cells/uL; CMV serology was positive. The libraries were made with immunoSEQ version 4 in survey mode. Here immunoSEQ multiplex PCR was the method, and the copy in TCRdb shows in-frame clones only, minus some. Here the sample spans 40,000 or so clones, approximately 88% being singletons. The receptor comes from an adult man with HIV who was CMV-seropositive. This chain links TRBV2 with TRBJ1-6; D is unclear. Specimen: CD4+ T cells sorted from PBMCs after 18-hour stimulation, collected from a patient who received antiretroviral therapy. CDR3 sequence reads: CASSGVQLNSPLHF. The CDR3 DNA follows: TGTGCCAGCAGTGGGGTACAGCTCAATTCACCCCTCCACTTT.